This entry lists 5 T cell receptor beta chains sequenced from one sample in a study of blood T cell repertoires in COVID-19. TCRdb's copy holds only in-frame clones and misses some; the assay was immunoSEQ multiplex PCR. Of 450,000 or so clones in the sample, nearly 90% were seen once. Material for sequencing was peripheral blood. The source is a man aged 18 to 30 with COVID-19, enrolled during active disease.

This clone was recorded a few times. The rearrangement joins TRBV11-2 to TRBJ1-2; D is possibly TRBD1 (6 bases). Trimming cost V 5 bases and J 0 bases, with 13 bases left between them. CDR3 length: 15 amino acids. Germline values: CDR1 SGHAT, CDR2 FQNNGV. The DNA for the CDR3 is TGTGCCAGCAGCCTCGCAGGGGCGGCTAACTATGGCTACACCTTC. Amino acid sequence: CASSLAGAANYGYTF. The whole variable domain, remainder taken from reference TRBV11-2 and TRBJ1-2, is EAGVAQSPRYKIIEKRQSVAFWCNPISGHATLYWYQQILGQGPKLLIQFQNNGVVDDSQLPKDRFSAERLKGVDSTLKIQPAKLEDSAVYLCASSLAGAANYGYTFGSGTRLTVV.

The rearrangement joins TRBV7-2 to TRBJ2-3, with 8 nucleotides matching TRBD1. CDR1 is SGHTA and CDR2 is FQGNSA in the germline V gene. With 5 bases clipped from V and 6 bases from J, the junction kept 7 bases outside the gene matches. This CDR3 region has 14 residues. CDR3 sequence: CASSADRVVDTQYF. In DNA form, the CDR3 reads TGTGCCAGCAGCGCGGACAGGGTGGTGGATACGCAGTATTTT.

The chain links TRBV7-9 to TRBJ1-4, with no clear D. The CDR3 is 14 residues long. V lost 5 bases, J lost 8 bases, and 15 bases lay in between. From germline, CDR1 is SEHNR and CDR2 FQNEAQ (reference sequence). The CDR3 protein is CASSPNTSVEKLFF. The CDR3 DNA is TGTGCCAGCAGCCCTAATACCTCGGTCGAAAAACTGTTTTTT.

The chain recombines TRBV9 with TRBJ2-5, with D perhaps TRBD1 (6 bases). Germline CDR1 is SGDLS and CDR2 is YYNGEE. This CDR3 region has 12 residues. The V end was cut by 4 bases, the J end by 9 bases, with 13 bases between. The CDR3 reads CASSSHPGAQYF. The CDR3 bases are TGTGCCAGCAGCTCCCACCCAGGGGCCCAGTACTTC.

The chain employs TRBV3-1 (or the pseudogene TRBV3-2) and TRBJ1-1; the D is unclear. This CDR3 comprises 13 residues. V lost 4 bases and J lost 1, with 7 bases in between. Per germline, CDR1 LGHDT and CDR2 YNNKEL (reference sequence). The CDR3 nucleotides read TGTGCCAGCAGCCGTCTCTCGAACACTGAAGCTTTCTTT. Protein: CASSRLSNTEAFF.